The next 18 T cell receptor beta chains were all read from a single sample in a study of blood T cell repertoires in COVID-19. Sequencing was performed with immunoSEQ multiplex PCR; in TCRdb, only in-frame clones are kept and a portion is missing. The table has 250,000 to 350,000 clones, nearly 90% seen once; the top ten hold 1%. What was sequenced was PBMCs or T cells enriched from blood (not recorded which). These receptor sequences come from a woman in her thirties who had recovered from COVID-19.

The sample holds one count of this clone. The chain carries TRBV6-6 and TRBJ1-3; D is ambiguous. The V end lost 5 bases, the J end lost 3 bases, and 23 bases lay between the germline ends. This CDR3 has 18 residues. Germline CDR1 reads MNHNY; CDR2 reads SVGAGI (reference sequence). CDR3 loop: CASSQTGNWASNGNTIYF. DNA of the CDR3: TGTGCCAGCAGTCAGACCGGTAATTGGGCCTCCAATGGAAACACCATATATTTT.

The V and J genes are TRBV14 and TRBJ2-2, with D hard to call. This CDR3 is built from 18 residues. Deletions cut 2 bases from V and 5 bases from J, with 21 bases between. Germline CDR1 reads SGHDN; CDR2 reads FVKESK. CDR3 loop: CASSQNRPPSLRTGELFF. Written as DNA, the CDR3 is TGTGCCAGCAGCCAAAACCGGCCTCCGAGTTTGAGGACCGGGGAGCTGTTTTTT. Complete variable domain (other parts from reference TRBV14 and TRBJ2-2): EAGVTQFPSHSVIEKGQTVTLRCDPISGHDNLYWYRRVMGKEIKFLLHFVKESKQDESGMPNNRFLAERTGGTYSTLKVQPAELEDSGVYFCASSQNRPPSLRTGELFFGEGSRLTVL.

The gene calls are TRBV6-5 and TRBJ2-5; 9 nucleotides align to TRBD1. The germline V gene encodes CDR1 MNHEY and CDR2 SVGAGI. V gave up 3 bases and J gave up 5 bases; unmatched junction bases: 7. This CDR3 region has 15 residues. The CDR3 here is CASSYSWTGEETQYF. DNA of the CDR3: TGTGCCAGCAGTTATAGCTGGACAGGGGAGGAGACCCAGTACTTC.

This clone has only a few counts. J is TRBJ1-5 and V is TRBV28; 11 bases map to TRBD1. The CDR3 loop spans 15 amino acids. Germline CDR1 reads MDHEN; CDR2 reads SYDVKM. Losses at the gene ends were 6 bases for V and 3 bases for J; bases not matched to a gene: 4. CDR3 nucleotide sequence: TGTGCCAGCAGCGGACAGGGGGCCCACAATCAGCCCCAGCATTTT. Translation: CASSGQGAHNQPQHF.

The rearrangement links TRBV28 to TRBJ2-1, with 9 positions matching TRBD2. V lost 2 bases to trimming and J lost 3 bases; unmatched junction nucleotides: 2. Germline loops: CDR1 MDHEN, CDR2 SYDVKM. The CDR3 has 15 amino acids. For the CDR3, the DNA is TGTGCCAGCAGTTTAATTAGCGGGGGCTACAATGAGCAGTTCTTC. Protein product: CASSLISGGYNEQFF. The whole variable domain, remainder taken from reference TRBV28 and TRBJ2-1, is DVKVTQSSRYLVKRTGEKVFLECVQDMDHENMFWYRQDPGLGLRLIYFSYDVKMKEKGDIPEGYSVSREKKERFSLILESASTNQTSMYLCASSLISGGYNEQFFGPGTRLTVL.

The J gene is TRBJ1-5, the V gene TRBV5-6, with 7 bases aligning to TRBD1. Germline V gene lookup returns CDR1 SGHDT and CDR2 YYEEEE. The CDR3 runs 16 residues. Trimming cost V 4 bases and J 6 bases; bases outside gene matches: 13. The CDR3 coding sequence is TGTGCCAGCAGCAGAATTGGCAGGGGGTCTAGTCAGCCCCAGCATTTT. Its protein product is CASSRIGRGSSQPQHF.

V usage is TRBV3-1 (or the pseudogene TRBV3-2) and J usage is TRBJ2-1; 7 nucleotides match TRBD2. Germline V gives CDR1 LGHDT, CDR2 YNNKEL (reference sequence). The CDR3 has 14 residues. V gave up 4 bases and J gave up 3 bases; unmatched junction bases: 3. DNA of the CDR3: TGTGCCAGCAGCCGGGGACTAAACTACAATGAGCAGTTCTTC. This gives the protein CASSRGLNYNEQFF.

The chain combines TRBV30 with TRBJ2-7, with D possibly being TRBD1 (5 bases). Deletions cut 4 bases from V and 2 bases from J, with 15 bases between. CDR3 length: 14 amino acids. CDR1 GTSNPN and CDR2 SVGIG come from the germline V gene (reference sequence). The CDR3 nucleotides read TGTGCCTGGATTAAGACAGATGGAGCCTACGAGCAGTACTTC. It is translated as CAWIKTDGAYEQYF.

CDR3 sequence (DNA): TGTGCCAGCGCCTACACAGATACGCAGTATTTT. Translated: CASAYTDTQYF. The V call is TRBV28, the J call TRBJ2-3; D gene ambiguous. CDR3 size: 11 residues. Trimming left V 8 bases short and J 2 bases short, with 5 bases between. CDR1 is MDHEN and CDR2 is SYDVKM in the germline V gene. Combining the CDR3 with reference TRBV28 and TRBJ2-3 gives the whole variable domain DVKVTQSSRYLVKRTGEKVFLECVQDMDHENMFWYRQDPGLGLRLIYFSYDVKMKEKGDIPEGYSVSREKKERFSLILESASTNQTSMYLCASAYTDTQYFGPGTRLTVL.

The genes are TRBV11-2 and TRBJ1-6; no firm D call. In germline, CDR1 is SGHAT, CDR2 FQNNGV. The CDR3 extends over 18 amino acids. V was trimmed by 5 bases and J by 0 bases, leaving 17 bases between them. The CDR3 region has the DNA TGTGCCAGCAGCGAGTCTTTGGCAGGCGCCTCCTATAATTCACCCCTCCACTTT. Its translation: CASSESLAGASYNSPLHF.

This chain links TRBV28 with TRBJ1-1; TRBD1 agrees at 7 bases. Unmatched junction bases numbered 9, after V lost 1 base and J lost 1 base. This CDR3 region has 17 residues. CDR1 is MDHEN, CDR2 SYDVKM, per germline. The CDR3 spells CASSLYPQGVENTEAFF. In nucleotides, the CDR3 is TGTGCCAGCAGTTTATACCCCCAGGGGGTCGAGAACACTGAAGCTTTCTTT.

V is TRBV28 and J is TRBJ2-7, with 8 bases lining up with TRBD2. The CDR3 loop spans 16 amino acids. J gave up 4 bases and V 6 bases, and 14 bases lay outside the gene matches. Germline V gene lookup returns CDR1 MDHEN and CDR2 SYDVKM. CDR3 residues: CASSSGGKKNTYEQYF. CDR3 coding DNA: TGTGCCAGCAGCTCGGGGGGGAAGAAAAACACTTACGAGCAGTACTTC.

This sequence joins TRBV7-2 and TRBJ2-3; 8 bases are a match to TRBD2. The CDR3 loop spans 14 amino acids. Trimming cost V 6 bases and J 1 base; bases outside gene matches: 3. Germline assignment: CDR1 SGHTA and CDR2 FQGNSA. CDR3: CASRPGGGTDTQYF. The CDR3 DNA reads TGTGCCAGCAGACCGGGGGGGGGCACAGATACGCAGTATTTT. The full variable domain, with the rest looked up from reference TRBV7-2 and TRBJ2-3, is GAGVSQSPSNKVTEKGKDVELRCDPISGHTALYWYRQSLGQGLEFLIYFQGNSAPDKSGLPSDRFSAERTGGSVSTLTIQRTQQEDSAVYLCASRPGGGTDTQYFGPGTRLTVL.

The rearrangement joins TRBV7-9 to TRBJ2-7; the D gene is possibly TRBD2 (6 bases). V was shortened by 2 bases and J by 2 bases, with 10 bases between the two germline ends. CDR3 size: 14 residues. Looked up from germline, CDR1 is SEHNR and CDR2 is FQNEAQ (reference sequence). CDR3 loop: CASSLNLAPYEQYF. DNA for the CDR3: TGTGCCAGCAGCTTAAACCTAGCGCCCTACGAGCAGTACTTC.

This chain's CDR3 is CSVEESLAGVPYEQFF. The CDR3, as DNA: TGCAGCGTTGAAGAGTCACTAGCGGGAGTTCCCTATGAGCAGTTCTTC. V and J are TRBV29-1 and TRBJ2-1, with 11 bases identical to TRBD2. The trim removed 0 bases at V and 8 bases at J, leaving 9 bases unmatched. Germline V lookup: CDR1 SQVTM, CDR2 ANQGSEA. The CDR3 contains 16 residues.

V is TRBV5-8 and J is TRBJ2-3; tentatively, D is TRBD2 (6 bases). This CDR3 has 15 residues. CDR1 and CDR2 from the germline V gene are SGHTS and YDEGEE. V was pared by 4 bases and J by 2 bases, with 14 bases between. The CDR3 nucleotides read TGTGCCAGCAGCATACGGGACTTTTTCACAGATACGCAGTATTTT. It specifies CASSIRDFFTDTQYF.

The chain has TRBV18 and TRBJ2-1, with TRBD2 matching 8 bases. The CDR3 has 15 residues. CDR1 is KGHSH and CDR2 is LQKENI in the germline V gene. V lost 8 bases, J lost 5 bases, and 11 bases stayed unmatched. CDR3 region: CASHPSGSIHNEQFF. As DNA, the CDR3 is TGTGCCAGCCACCCCAGCGGGAGTATCCACAATGAGCAGTTCTTC.

The chain joins TRBV5-1 to TRBJ1-1; 7 bases match TRBD1. The J segment lost 0 bases and the V segment lost 1 base, leaving 9 bases of the junction unmatched. This CDR3 is built from 17 residues. CDR1 is SGHRS and CDR2 is YFSETQ in the germline V gene. The CDR3 DNA follows: TGCGCCAGCAGCTTGCCCGAGGACAGGCTCATGAACACTGAAGCTTTCTTT. It codes for CASSLPEDRLMNTEAFF.